The text below deals with one T cell receptor (beta chain). Its antigen is still unknown. Clones were sequenced by immunoSEQ multiplex PCR, and TCRdb holds only the in-frame ones, with some missing. Its clone listing holds around 140,000 clones. This sample was included in a study of T cell responses to AZD1222 COVID-19 vaccine. Broader study findings: It should be noted that donors were predominantly white British and more often female, and clonal diversity was possibly underestimated. At baseline, just 6 or 7 AZD1222 recipients tested seropositive. When two AZD1222 doses had been given, Spike-specific TCR breadth and depth rose. The reported proportion of spike-specific TCRs targeting unmutated variant regions was nearly half.

The ends were cut back, 4 bases at V and 0 bases at J, with 11 bases in the middle. The CDR3 runs 14 residues. Germline lookup yields CDR1 SGHNT and CDR2 YYREEE (reference sequence). The receptor's source is an adult in good health. Sample: peripheral blood. The chain links TRBV5-4 to TRBJ2-7; a possible D gene is TRBD1 (6 bases). The CDR3 protein is CASSPRDNSYEQYF. CDR3 nucleotide sequence: TGTGCCAGCAGCCCCCGGGACAACTCCTACGAGCAGTACTTC.